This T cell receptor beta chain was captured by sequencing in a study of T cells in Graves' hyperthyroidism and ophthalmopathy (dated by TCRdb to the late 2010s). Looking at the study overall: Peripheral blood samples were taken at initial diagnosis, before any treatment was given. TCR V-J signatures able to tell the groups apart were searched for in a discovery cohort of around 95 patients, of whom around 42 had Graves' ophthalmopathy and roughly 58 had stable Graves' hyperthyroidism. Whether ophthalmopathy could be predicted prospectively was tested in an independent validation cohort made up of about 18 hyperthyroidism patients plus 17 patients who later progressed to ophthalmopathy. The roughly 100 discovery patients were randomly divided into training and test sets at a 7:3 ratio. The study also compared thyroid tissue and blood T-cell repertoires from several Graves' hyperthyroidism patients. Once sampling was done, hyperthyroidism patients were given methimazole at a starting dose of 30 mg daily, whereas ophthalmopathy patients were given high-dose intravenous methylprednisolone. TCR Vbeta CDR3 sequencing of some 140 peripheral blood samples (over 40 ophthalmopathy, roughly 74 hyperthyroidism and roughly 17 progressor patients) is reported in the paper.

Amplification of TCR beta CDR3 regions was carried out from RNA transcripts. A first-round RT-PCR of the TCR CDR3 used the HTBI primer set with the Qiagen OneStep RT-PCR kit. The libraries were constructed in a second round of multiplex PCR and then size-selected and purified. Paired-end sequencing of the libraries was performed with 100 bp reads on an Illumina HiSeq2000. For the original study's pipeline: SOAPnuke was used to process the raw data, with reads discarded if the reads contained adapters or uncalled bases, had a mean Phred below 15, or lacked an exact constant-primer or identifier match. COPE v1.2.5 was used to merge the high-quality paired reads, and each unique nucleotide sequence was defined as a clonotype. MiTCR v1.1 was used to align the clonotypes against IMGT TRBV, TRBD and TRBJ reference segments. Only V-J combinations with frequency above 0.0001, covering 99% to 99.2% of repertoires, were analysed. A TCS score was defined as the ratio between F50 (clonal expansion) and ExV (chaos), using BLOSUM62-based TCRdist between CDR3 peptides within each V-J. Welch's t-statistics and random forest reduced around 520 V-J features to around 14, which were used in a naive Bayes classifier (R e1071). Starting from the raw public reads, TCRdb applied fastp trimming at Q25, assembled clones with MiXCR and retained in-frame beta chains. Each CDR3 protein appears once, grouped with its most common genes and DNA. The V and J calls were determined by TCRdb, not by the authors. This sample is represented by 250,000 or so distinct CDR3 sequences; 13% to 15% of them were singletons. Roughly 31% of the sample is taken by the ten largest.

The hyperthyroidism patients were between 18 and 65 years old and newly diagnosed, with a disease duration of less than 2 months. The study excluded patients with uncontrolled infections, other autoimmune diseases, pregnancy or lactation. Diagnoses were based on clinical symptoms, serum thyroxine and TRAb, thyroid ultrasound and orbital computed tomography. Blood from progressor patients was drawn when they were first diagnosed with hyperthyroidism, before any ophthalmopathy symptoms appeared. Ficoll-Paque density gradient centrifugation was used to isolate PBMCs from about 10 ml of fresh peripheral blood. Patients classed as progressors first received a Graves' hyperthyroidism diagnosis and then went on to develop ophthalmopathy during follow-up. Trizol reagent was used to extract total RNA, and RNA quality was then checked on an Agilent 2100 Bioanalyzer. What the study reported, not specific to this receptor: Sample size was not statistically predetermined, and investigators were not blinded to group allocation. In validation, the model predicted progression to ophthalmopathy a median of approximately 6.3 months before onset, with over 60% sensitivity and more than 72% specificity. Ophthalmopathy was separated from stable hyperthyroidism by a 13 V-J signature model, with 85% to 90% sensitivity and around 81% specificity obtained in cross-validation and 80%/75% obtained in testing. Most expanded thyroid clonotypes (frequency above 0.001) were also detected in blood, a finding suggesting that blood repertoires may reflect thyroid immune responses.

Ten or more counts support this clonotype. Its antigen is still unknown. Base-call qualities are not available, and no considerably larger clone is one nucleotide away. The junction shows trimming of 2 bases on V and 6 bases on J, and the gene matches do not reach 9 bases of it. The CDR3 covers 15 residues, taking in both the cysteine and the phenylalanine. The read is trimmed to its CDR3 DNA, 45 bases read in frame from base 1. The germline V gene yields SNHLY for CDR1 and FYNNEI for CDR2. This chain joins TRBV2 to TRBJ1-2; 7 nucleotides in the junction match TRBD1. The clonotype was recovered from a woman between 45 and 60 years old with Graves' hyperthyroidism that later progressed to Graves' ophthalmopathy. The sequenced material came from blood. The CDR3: CASSELGTAFDGYTF. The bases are TGTGCCAGCAGTGAACTTGGGACAGCGTTTGATGGCTACACCTTC.